The clone carrying this T cell receptor beta chain was seen a few times. Its antigen remains unidentified. The data were taken from a study of CD8 T cells in ankylosing spondylitis. Overall study results and limits: With a CD8+ phenotype, disease-linked clones were relatively rare in peripheral blood. Ankylosing spondylitis blood seemed to carry a telltale TCR beta motif made of roughly 8 highly homologous variants. In ankylosing spondylitis patients, matched synovial fluid reportedly showed significant enrichment of disease-linked clones. Earlier literature documents some of the motif variants in reactive arthritis synovial fluid and blood.

This CDR3 contains 15 residues. In germline, CDR1 is SGHTA, CDR2 FQGNSA. The V end was cut by 5 bases, the J end by 5 bases, with 17 bases between. TCRdb reprocessed the 5' RACE reads with MiXCR, giving one entry per CDR3 protein. This sample carries approximately 290,000 distinct CDR3 sequences, less than 25% of them seen once, and the ten largest clones take roughly 3.6%. The chain links TRBV7-2 to TRBJ2-3, with D possibly matching TRBD2 (6 bases). The receptor comes from a female donor with ankylosing spondylitis or in good health (not recorded which). Source material: blood, either unsorted or a sorted T cell fraction (not recorded which). The CDR3 sequence is CASSPSVPAGDTQYF. Written as DNA, the CDR3 is TGTGCCAGCAGCCCTAGCGTGCCAGCGGGAGATACGCAGTATTTT.